This T cell receptor (beta chain) was identified during a study of human T cells and chemical hapten exposure (dated by TCRdb to about 2021). About the investigation overall: For sensitization, 2% DPC in acetone was applied to an approximately 2 cm by approximately 2 cm area of upper inner arm skin. Throughout the study period of about 25 weeks, patients also received therapeutic DPC doses to the scalp every week. Patch testing was done on the upper back using Finn chambers containing 0.01% DPC, and results were scored after 6 days according to International Contact Dermatitis Research Group standards. Alopecia areata with under or over 50% scalp involvement, alopecia totalis and alopecia universalis were represented in the patient cohort, which was mostly female. The libraries were sequenced as a pool, and the TCR yield per sample differed mostly because of small variations in library volumes within the pool. In alopecia patients, the study followed how the peripheral blood TCR repertoire changed in vivo over primary and secondary sensitization to diphenylcyclopropenone (DPC), a hapten. Blood samples were taken from patients before sensitization (week 0) and then at 2, 6 and about 24 weeks after DPC sensitization. Twenty-nine alopecia patients gave blood for TCR sequencing at one to four time points (pre-sensitization, 2, 6 and 24 weeks). Broader findings and caveats from the paper: No change with DPC sensitization was found in the number of TCRs above 1 in 1000 frequency, and no evidence of global repertoire structure alterations was found. Because all patients had alopecia, a presumed autoimmune disease, the immune response of the patients might differ from that of healthy individuals. The number of PT1 expanded TCRs positively correlated with patch test score, significant at thresholds 8, 16 and 32 but not 4. Compared with pre-sensitization or healthy control sets, expanded TCRs formed significantly more large CDR3 similarity clusters, which is consistent with antigen-driven responses. After repeated subsampling, changes were observed in the strength of the expansion versus patch-test correlation and in the threshold at which the correlation became significant.

The germline V gene provides CDR1 LGHNA and CDR2 YNFKEQ. The junction shows trimming of 2 bases on V and 4 bases on J, and the gene matches do not reach 5 bases of it. Including cysteine and phenylalanine, the CDR3 has 14 amino acids. Just CDR3 DNA is preserved here, 42 bases in frame from base 1. Read against the paper, the sample's time point label means: patch test 3, about 24 weeks after DPC sensitization. Interpreted using the paper, the treatment or condition label stands for: therapeutic diphenylcyclopropenone sensitization with weekly scalp DPC. At every patch-test visit, the blood draw took place before the patch test was put on. To be eligible, patients had to be aged 18 to 70, diagnosed with alopecia and judged suitable for DPC therapy, while pregnant patients were excluded. Total RNA was extracted from unfractionated whole blood collected in Tempus Blood RNA tubes. Libraries were built with RACE. The sequencer was a NextSeq 500. During library preparation, unique molecular identifiers were attached to individual cDNA molecules so that TCRs could be counted in a quantitative, reproducible way. Both TCR alpha and TCR beta chains were sequenced from each blood RNA sample. In the paper's pipeline: Samples had a median of around 92,000 TCRs, with a range from about 23,224 to 750,000. V, J and CDR3 annotation of the TCR reads was carried out using the Decombinator software suite. For PS versus PT1 abundance plots, all samples were subsampled to the same number of TCRs (28,000). Expanded TCRs were defined as absent before sensitization and observed at least eight times at the 2-week time point. TCRdb itself trimmed the public reads at Q25 with fastp, ran MiXCR and retained productive beta chains. CDR3 protein duplicates are merged, each entry listing the most common genes and DNA. TCRdb assigned the V and J calls; the authors' analysis was not used. Recorded for this sample are over 100,000 distinct CDR3 sequences; 11% of them occurred a single time. Of the sample, under 2.5% is held by the ten largest clones.

A few counts support this clonotype. Its antigen is currently not known. No much larger clone exists at a distance of one base, and base qualities are not known. The chain was built from TRBV4-2 and TRBJ2-7, with TRBD1 identical over 7 junction bases. This receptor was obtained from a woman aged 45-59 years with alopecia areata. Some clones in this sample may be carry-over from other donors' samples. The sequencing used whole blood, collected in connection with sensitization to the hapten diphenylcyclopropenone (DPC). The DNA reads as follows: TGTGCCAGCAGCCAATCGGGACAGTCGTACGAGCAGTACTTC. This encodes CASSQSGQSYEQYF.